Below, one T cell receptor beta chain is given with its context. The antigen this receptor binds is unknown. No clone much larger than this one lies a single base away; base qualities are absent. The sample originates from a study of shared clonotypes between healthy human individuals (dated by TCRdb to about 2020). At the level of the whole study: The cohort comprised a couple of women and three men aged 18 to 49 years. Libraries were prepared and TCR repertoires were sequenced by different laboratories using diverse techniques, in order to increase sequencing depth and limit assay-specific biases. The study deeply sequenced blood TCR repertoires of about five healthy adults to estimate repertoire size and the extent of clonotype sharing between individuals. Per donor, leukapheresis produced somewhere between about 0.94 and 9 billion PBMCs. For each donor, CD4 naive and CD4 memory were each given three plates, CD8 naive was given two plates, and CD8 memory was given one plate.

Healthy HIV-negative adults with no recently reported acute infections or vaccinations were included as donors. Every donor was a Caucasian adult residing in Nashville, Tennessee, USA. Magnetic negative selection was used to enrich CD4+ T cells, after which naive cells were positively selected on CD45RA and the negative fraction became the memory subset. Blood was collected by leukapheresis, and PBMCs were isolated by Ficoll-Histopaque density gradient centrifugation and then cryopreserved in liquid nitrogen vapor phase. Purity and quantity of every magnetically sorted T cell population were checked by analytical flow cytometry. Each sorted fraction had its genomic DNA isolated and then quantified by UV absorbance on a Nanodrop 2000c. Broader findings and caveats from the paper: Sampling was limited to blood, and TCR repertoires in tissue likely differ from TCR repertoires in blood. Across a few donors, about 5.2% of naive CD4, roughly 3.5% of naive CD8, approximately 2.5% of memory CD4, and approximately 0.4% of memory CD8 clonotypes were shared. Naive subsets generally had larger estimated clonotype richness than memory subsets. Pairwise subsampling led to the expectation that sequencing depth would affect the degree of clonotype sharing among donors. Incomplete sequencing was indicated by rarefaction of sorted-subset datasets, despite the large sequencing depth. Compared with non-shared clonotypes, clonotypes shared by all four sorted-subset donors had higher generation probabilities. The genetic and exposure-history diversity represented was limited by the small number of donors.

V sheds 8 bases and J sheds 2 bases, leaving 11 bases between their ends. The germline V gene supplies CDR1 SNHLY and CDR2 FYNNEI. Taken from cysteine to phenylalanine, the CDR3 has 13 residues. Left in the record is the CDR3 DNA by itself, 39 bases read in frame from the first base. TCR CDR3 regions were amplified from genomic DNA by multiplex PCR using the deep immunoSEQ assay. Genomic DNA extracted from each cell subset was distributed evenly over all wells of several immunoSEQ 96-well plates, and each plate served as one replicate. For sorted subsets, roughly 0.2 ug genomic DNA, equal to about 30,000 T cell genomes, was loaded into each replicate PCR. Purified libraries were measured with a Qubit 3.0 fluorometer, size-checked on a Bioanalyzer 2100, and measured again with the KAPA Library Quantification kit. Every immunoSEQ 96-well plate was sequenced on a separate single-read 150-cycle Illumina NextSeq 550 flow cell. As for the authors' bioinformatics: The immunoSEQ output contained only junctional sequences without quality scores, so filtering could not match that applied to full-length reads. To assign V/J genes and CDR3, sequences were annotated against IMGT germline references using PyIR, a Python wrapper for IgBLAST v1.9. Any read was removed if the V/J assignment was weak (E-value above 1e-6), the CDR3 was missing, or the read contained stop codons, out-of-frame junctions, or ambiguous translated residues. V3J clonotypes were defined as sequences sharing an identical inferred V gene, J gene, and CDR3 amino acid sequence. Percentage overlap between repertoires was calculated by dividing the number of shared unique clonotypes by the size of the smaller repertoire. RTK rarefaction, the Chao1 estimator, and Recon v2.1 estimates of unobserved clonotypes were used to assess repertoire richness. For all TCRbeta clonotypes obtained by the gDNA method from a few donors, generation probabilities were computed with OLGA. TCRdb took over this immuneACCESS table, retaining in-frame rearrangements with V and J assigned. Such tables are incomplete; in checked studies, under half of the missing clones stem from an unresolved V gene, and the remainder is unexplained. Clonal size and the V and J genes are those of that table, whereas D and trimming came from the DNA. This sample lists around 1.5 million clones; about 98% were detected once. Approximately 0.45% of the sample rests with the top ten.

This clonotype originated in a man aged 25 to 40 in good health. Input material: naive CD4+ T cells sorted from blood. The sample's cell subset or site, from its label and the paper: CD45RA+ positively selected. The sequence is built from TRBV2 and TRBJ2-3; TRBD2 is a possible D gene, resting on 7 matching bases. The CDR3 loop reads CASGQRDTDTQYF. The bases read TGTGCCAGCGGACAGCGGGACACAGATACGCAGTATTTT. The CDR3 plus the reference TRBV2 and TRBJ2-3 genes for the other parts give the full variable domain: EPEVTQTPSHQVTQMGQEVILRCVPISNHLYFYWYRQILGQKVEFLVSFYNNEISEKSEIFDDQFSVERPDGSNFTLKIRSTKLEDSAMYFCASGQRDTDTQYFGPGTRLTVL.